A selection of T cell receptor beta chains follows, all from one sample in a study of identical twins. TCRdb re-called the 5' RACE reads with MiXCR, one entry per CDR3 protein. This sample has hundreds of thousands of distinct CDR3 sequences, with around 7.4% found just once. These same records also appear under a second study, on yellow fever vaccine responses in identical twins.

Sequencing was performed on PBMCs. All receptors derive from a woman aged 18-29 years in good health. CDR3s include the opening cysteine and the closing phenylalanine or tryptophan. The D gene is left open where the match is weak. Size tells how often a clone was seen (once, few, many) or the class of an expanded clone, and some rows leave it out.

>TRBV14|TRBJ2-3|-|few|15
TGTGCCAGCAGCCTCCGGGACACCAACACAGATACGCAGTATTTT
CASSLRDTNTDTQYF
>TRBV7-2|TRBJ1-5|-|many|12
TGTGCCAGCAGCTTAGACGCGCAGCCCCAGCATTTT
CASSLDAQPQHF
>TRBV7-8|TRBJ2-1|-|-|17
TGTGCCAGCAGCTTCACCCCTACAAATGACCCGAGAGGTGAGCAGTTCTTC
CASSFTPTNDPRGEQFF
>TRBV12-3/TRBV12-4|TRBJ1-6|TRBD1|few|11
TGTGCCAGCAGATCCACAGGGGCCCTCCACTTT
CASRSTGALHF
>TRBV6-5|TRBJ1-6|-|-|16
TGTGCCAGCAGTTACTCGGAGGGCTCCTATAATTCACCCCTCCACTTT
CASSYSEGSYNSPLHF
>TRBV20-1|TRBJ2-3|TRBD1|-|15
TGCAGTGCTAGCCGAGGGGGCTTCGGCACAGATACGCAGTATTTT
CSASRGGFGTDTQYF
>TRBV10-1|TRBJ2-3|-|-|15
TGCGCCAGCAGTTACCGAGCCGCTAGCACAGATACGCAGTATTTT
CASSYRAASTDTQYF
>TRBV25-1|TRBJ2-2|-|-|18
TGTGCCAGCAGTGATCTAGGGCTCAGGACGGCGGGGACCGGGGAGCTGTTTTTT
CASSDLGLRTAGTGELFF
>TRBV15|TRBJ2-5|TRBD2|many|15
TGTGCCACCACAGTTAAGCGGGGGGGCCAAGAGACCCAGTACTTC
CATTVKRGGQETQYF
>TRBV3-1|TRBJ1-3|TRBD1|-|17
TGTGCCAGCAGCCCGAGACCGGGACAGCCCTCTGGAAACACCATATATTTT
CASSPRPGQPSGNTIYF
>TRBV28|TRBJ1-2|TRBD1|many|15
TGTGCCAGCAGTTTGCGGGACAGAGCGAACTATGGCTACACCTTC
CASSLRDRANYGYTF
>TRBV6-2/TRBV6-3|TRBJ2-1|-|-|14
TGTGCCAGCAGTTACGGCAGGTACGACAATGAGCAGTTCTTC
CASSYGRYDNEQFF
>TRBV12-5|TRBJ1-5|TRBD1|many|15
TGTGCTAGTGGCGGACAGGGGGAAGGCAATCAGCCCCAGCATTTT
CASGGQGEGNQPQHF
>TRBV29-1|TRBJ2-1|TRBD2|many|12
TGCAGCGCCTGGGACTACTACAATGAGCAGTTCTTC
CSAWDYYNEQFF
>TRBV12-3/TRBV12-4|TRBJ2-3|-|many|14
TGTGCCAGCAGTTTCTGGCGGGACACAGATACGCAGTATTTT
CASSFWRDTDTQYF
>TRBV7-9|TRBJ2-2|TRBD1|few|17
TGTGCCAGCAGCCAAGCCGGGACAGGAGGAAACACCGGGGAGCTGTTTTTT
CASSQAGTGGNTGELFF
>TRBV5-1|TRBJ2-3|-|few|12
TGCGCCAGCAGCTTGGCCGGCGGAACGCAGTATTTT
CASSLAGGTQYF
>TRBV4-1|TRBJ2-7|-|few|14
TGCGCCAGCAGCCATACAGGGAATCCCTACGAGCAGTACTTC
CASSHTGNPYEQYF
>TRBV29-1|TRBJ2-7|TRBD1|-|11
TGCAGCGTGACAGGGGAAAACGAGCAGTACTTC
CSVTGENEQYF
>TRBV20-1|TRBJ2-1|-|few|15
TGCAGTGCTAGTTTTATAGGACAGACTAGCAATGAGCAGTTCTTC
CSASFIGQTSNEQFF
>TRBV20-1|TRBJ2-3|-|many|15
TGCAGTGCTAGAGGGGGGACGACCTACACAGATACGCAGTATTTT
CSARGGTTYTDTQYF
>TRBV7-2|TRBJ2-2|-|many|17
TGTGCCAGCAGCCGTCGACCCGAGGGGATAAACACCGGGGAGCTGTTTTTT
CASSRRPEGINTGELFF
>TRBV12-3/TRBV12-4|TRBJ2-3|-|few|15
TGTGCCAGCAGTTTGGATGGGGGGCGCAGAGATACGCAGTATTTT
CASSLDGGRRDTQYF
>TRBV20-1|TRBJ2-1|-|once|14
TGCAGTGCTAGAGCTAGGGTCTCCTACAATGAGCAGTTCTTC
CSARARVSYNEQFF
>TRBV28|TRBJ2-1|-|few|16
TGTGCCAGCAGTTTAAGGCGAGCTCCGACGGGGAATGAGCAGTTCTTC
CASSLRRAPTGNEQFF
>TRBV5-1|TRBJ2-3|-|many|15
TGCGCCAGCAGCTTGGCCCCGACACACACAGATACGCAGTATTTT
CASSLAPTHTDTQYF
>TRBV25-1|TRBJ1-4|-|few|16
TGTGCCAGCAGTGGACCGTCGCGTGAGAGGTGTGAAAAACTGTTTTTT
CASSGPSRERCEKLFF
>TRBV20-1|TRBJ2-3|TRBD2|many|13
TGCAGTGCTTCTGGGACTAGCGCCTATACGCAGTATTTT
CSASGTSAYTQYF
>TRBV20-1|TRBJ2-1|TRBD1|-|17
TGCTGTGCTACCGGGACAGGGGACGTGTGGTCCTACAATGAGCAGTTCTTC
CCATGTGDVWSYNEQFF
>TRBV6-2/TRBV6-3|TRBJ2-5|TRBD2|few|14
TGTGCCAGCAGTGGACTAGCGGGAAGAGAGACCCAGTACTTC
CASSGLAGRETQYF
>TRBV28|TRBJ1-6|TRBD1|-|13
TGTGCCAGCAGTGGGACAGGGGATTCACCCCTCCACTTT
CASSGTGDSPLHF
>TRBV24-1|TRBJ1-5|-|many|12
TGTGCCACCAGTGATCCGAATCAGCCCCAGCATTTT
CATSDPNQPQHF
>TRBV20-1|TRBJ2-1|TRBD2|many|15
TGCAGTGCAATAGCGGGAGGGGCCCCAGTCAATGAGCAGTTCTTC
CSAIAGGAPVNEQFF
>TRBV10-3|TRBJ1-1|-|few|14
TGTGCCATTGGGGCTCTCGCCGGGAACACTGAAGCTTTCTTT
CAIGALAGNTEAFF
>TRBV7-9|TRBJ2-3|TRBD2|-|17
TGTGCCAGCAGCTTACGATCCAGCGGGAGTTGGTCAGATACGCAGTATTTT
CASSLRSSGSWSDTQYF
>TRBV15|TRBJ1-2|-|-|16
TGTGCCACCAGCAGAGTAAAAGGTCCGTCCAGCTATGGCTACACCTTC
CATSRVKGPSSYGYTF
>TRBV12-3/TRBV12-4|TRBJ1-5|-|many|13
TGTGCCAGCAGGAGGACACGCAATCAGCCCCAGCATTTT
CASRRTRNQPQHF
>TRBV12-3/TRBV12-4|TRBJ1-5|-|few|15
TGTGCCAGCAGTTCGATCTTAGGGGGCAATCAGCCCCAGCATTTT
CASSSILGGNQPQHF
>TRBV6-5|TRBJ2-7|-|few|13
TGTGCCAGCAGTTACTCGAGTCTAGCGGAGCAGTACTTC
CASSYSSLAEQYF
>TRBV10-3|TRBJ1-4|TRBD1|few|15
TGTGCCATCAGTTCCGGGACAGCAACTAATGAAAAACTGTTTTTT
CAISSGTATNEKLFF
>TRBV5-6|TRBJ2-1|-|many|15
TGTGCCAGCAGCTCGAAGTGGGACTCCTACAATGAGCAGTTCTTC
CASSSKWDSYNEQFF
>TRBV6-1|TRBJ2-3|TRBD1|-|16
TGTGCCAGCAGTGAAGCCGACAGGGCCCTAACAGATACGCAGTATTTT
CASSEADRALTDTQYF
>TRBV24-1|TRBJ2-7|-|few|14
TGTGCCACCAGTGACTACCGGGACCCCTCCGAGCAGTACTTC
CATSDYRDPSEQYF
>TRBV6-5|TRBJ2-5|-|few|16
TGTGCCAGCAGTTACTCCCAAATGGGTGAGGGGGAGACCCAGTACTTC
CASSYSQMGEGETQYF
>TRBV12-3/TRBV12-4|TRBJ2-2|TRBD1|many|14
TGTGCCAGCAACGAGGGACAGGGCACCGGGGAGCTGTTTTTT
CASNEGQGTGELFF
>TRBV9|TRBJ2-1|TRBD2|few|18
TGTGCCAGCAGCGTAGTGTACGACCTAGCGGCAGGCAACAATGAGCAGTTCTTC
CASSVVYDLAAGNNEQFF
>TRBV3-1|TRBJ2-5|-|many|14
TGTGCCAGCAGCCAAACGGCCCATCAAGAGACCCAGTACTTC
CASSQTAHQETQYF
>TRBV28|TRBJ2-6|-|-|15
TGTGCCAGCAGTTCCCCCGAGGCTGGGGCCAACGTCCTGACTTTC
CASSSPEAGANVLTF
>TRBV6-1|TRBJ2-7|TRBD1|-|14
TGTGCCAGCGGCTCCGGGACAGGGGATTCCGAGCAGTACTTC
CASGSGTGDSEQYF
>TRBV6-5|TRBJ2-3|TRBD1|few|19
TGTGCCAGCAGTTCCCTTTTGGAAGGACAGGGCGCGGGGCGATATACGCAGTATTTT
CASSSLLEGQGAGRYTQYF
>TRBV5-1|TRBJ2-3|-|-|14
TGCGCCAGCAGTGTTGTGGGGGAGGTAGATACGCAGTATTTT
CASSVVGEVDTQYF